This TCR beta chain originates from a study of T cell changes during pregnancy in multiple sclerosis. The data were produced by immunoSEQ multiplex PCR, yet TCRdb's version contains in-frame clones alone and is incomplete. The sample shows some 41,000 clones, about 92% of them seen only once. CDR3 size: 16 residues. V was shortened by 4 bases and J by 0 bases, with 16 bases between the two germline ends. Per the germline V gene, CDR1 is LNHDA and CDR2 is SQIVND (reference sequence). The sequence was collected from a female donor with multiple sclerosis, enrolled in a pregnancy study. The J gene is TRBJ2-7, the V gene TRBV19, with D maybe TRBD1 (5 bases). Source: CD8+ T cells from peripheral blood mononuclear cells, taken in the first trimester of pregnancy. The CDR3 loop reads CASSTSAGQLSYEQYF. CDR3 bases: TGTGCCAGTAGTACCTCGGCAGGGCAGCTCTCCTACGAGCAGTACTTC.